This T cell receptor (beta chain) was observed in a study of cytomegalovirus exposure and HLA in healthy donors. The study, taken as a whole, reports: Equally common other TCR beta chains were less clonally expanded than HLA-associated ones, a later analysis found.

With 4 bases removed from V and 5 bases from J, the gap between germline ends came to 20 bases. The CDR3 runs 16 residues. This PCR relied on a set of 60 Vbeta primers and 13 Jbeta primers. The data were produced by immunoSEQ multiplex PCR, yet TCRdb's version contains in-frame clones alone and is incomplete. The table lists 95,000 to 150,000 clones, 80% of them singletons, with roughly 9.6% in the top ten. Healthy individuals who donated bone marrow served as the donors. With respect to this clone: Its antigen is unknown.

This rearrangement joins TRBV23-1 to TRBJ2-5; tentative D call: TRBD1 (5 bases). TRBV23-1 has ORF status, its function being uncertain. This receptor was identified in a man aged 25-45 years in good health and CMV-seropositive. The sequencing sample was made of PBMCs. The DNA of the CDR3 is TGCGCCAGCAGTCTTTGGCAGGGTGCTCCATGGGAGACCCAGTACTTC. Its translation is CASSLWQGAPWETQYF.